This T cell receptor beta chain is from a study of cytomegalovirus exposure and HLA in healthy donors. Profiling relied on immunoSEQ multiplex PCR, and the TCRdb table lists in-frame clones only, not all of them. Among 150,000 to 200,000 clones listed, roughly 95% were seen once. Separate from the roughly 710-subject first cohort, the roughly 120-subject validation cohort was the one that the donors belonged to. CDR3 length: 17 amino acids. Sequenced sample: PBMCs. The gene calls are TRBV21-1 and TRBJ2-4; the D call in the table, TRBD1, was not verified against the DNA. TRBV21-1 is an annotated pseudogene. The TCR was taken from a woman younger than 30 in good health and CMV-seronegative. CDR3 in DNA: TGTGCCAGCAGCAAAGACCCCGACAGGGTAGCCAAAAACATTCAGTACTTC. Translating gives CASSKDPDRVAKNIQYF.